In this sample, the clone carrying this TCR beta chain turned up a few times. The table came from immunoSEQ multiplex PCR; TCRdb's copy has only in-frame clones and leaves some out. The profile shows 200,000 to 250,000 clones, 70% to 90% of them singletons. This CDR3 has 13 amino acids. V shed 7 bases and J shed 5 bases, with 15 bases lying between them. Germline CDR1 reads SGHNT; CDR2 reads YYREEE (reference sequence). This sample was taken from a study of blood T cell repertoires in COVID-19. This TCR came from a man aged 40-49 years who had recovered from COVID-19. Source material: PBMCs or T cells enriched from blood (not recorded which). The chain couples TRBV5-4 to TRBJ1-1, with D possibly being TRBD1 (5 bases). CDR3 loop: CASGGTPATEAFF. The CDR3 DNA reads as TGTGCCAGCGGCGGGACCCCAGCGACTGAAGCTTTCTTT.